This paragraph reports one T cell receptor (beta chain). The sample belongs to a study of cytomegalovirus exposure and HLA in healthy donors. 13 Jbeta primers and 60 Vbeta primers were used for the PCR. Libraries were prepared by immunoSEQ multiplex PCR; TCRdb keeps only in-frame clonotypes and omits some of them. The data show around 65,000 clones, around 62% seen once. The CDR3 is made up of 13 amino acids. Trimming took 5 bases from V and 2 from J, leaving 10 bases between them. Germline lookup yields CDR1 MNHNY and CDR2 SVGAGI (reference sequence). The sequenced sample consisted of PBMCs. The J gene is TRBJ2-7, the V gene TRBV6-6; the D gene is possibly TRBD2 (6 bases). This sequence originates from a man in his forties in good health and CMV-seropositive. CDR3 DNA sequence: TGTGCCAGCAGTACCACGGGGGCCTACGAGCAGTACTTC. Translation gives CASSTTGAYEQYF.